This TCR beta chain is drawn from a study of OX40 agonist ivuxolimab in advanced cancers. Sequencing was performed with immunoSEQ multiplex PCR; in TCRdb, only in-frame clones are kept and a portion is missing. The sample lists some 57,000 clones, roughly 90% occurring once. The study sampled blood at baseline, cycle 4 day 1, and cycle 7 day 1. Germline V CDR1 and CDR2: MGHRA, YSYEKL. The CDR3 extends over 17 amino acids. After removal of 5 bases from V and 0 bases from J, the junction contained 12 bases not matched to a gene. The input for sequencing was CD4+ or CD8+ T cells sorted from blood, taken in a trial of the OX40 agonist ivuxolimab. This rearrangement joins TRBV4-1 to TRBJ1-1, with 7 nucleotides matching TRBD1. This sequence was found in an adult with an advanced solid tumor such as melanoma, head and neck, liver or kidney cancer. The CDR3 region is CASSLTPGTDMNTEAFF. CDR3 DNA sequence: TGCGCCAGCAGCTTAACTCCCGGGACAGATATGAACACTGAAGCTTTCTTT.